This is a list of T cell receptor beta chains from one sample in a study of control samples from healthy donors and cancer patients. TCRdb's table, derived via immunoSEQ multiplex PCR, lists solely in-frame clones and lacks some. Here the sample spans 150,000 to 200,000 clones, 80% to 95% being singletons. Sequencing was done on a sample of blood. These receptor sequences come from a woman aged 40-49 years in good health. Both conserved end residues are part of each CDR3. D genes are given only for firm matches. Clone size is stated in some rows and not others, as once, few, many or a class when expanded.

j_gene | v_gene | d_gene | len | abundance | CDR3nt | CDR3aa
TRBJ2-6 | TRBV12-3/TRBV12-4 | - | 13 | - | TGTGCCAGCAGTTTTTCTGGGGCCAACGTCCTGACTTTC | CASSFSGANVLTF
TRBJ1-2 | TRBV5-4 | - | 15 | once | TGTGCCAGCAGGGGTACAGAGCCCTTTGGCTATGGCTACACCTTC | CASRGTEPFGYGYTF
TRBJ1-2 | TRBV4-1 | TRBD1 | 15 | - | TGCGCCAGCAGCCCGTTGGACAGGGCCGACTATGGCTACACCTTC | CASSPLDRADYGYTF
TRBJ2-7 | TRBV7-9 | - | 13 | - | TGTGCCAGCAGCTCCGACACATCCTACGAGCAGTACTTC | CASSSDTSYEQYF
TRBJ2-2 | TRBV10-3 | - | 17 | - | TGTGCCATCAGTGAGTCGAGTAGGATGCGCCACACCGGGGAGCTGTTTTTT | CAISESSRMRHTGELFF
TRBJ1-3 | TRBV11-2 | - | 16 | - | TGTGCCAGCAGCTTAAAACAGGGAGCTTCTGGAAACACCATATATTTT | CASSLKQGASGNTIYF
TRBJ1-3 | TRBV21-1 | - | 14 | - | TGTGCCAGCAGCAACCCCCTCTTAGGAAACACCATATATTTT | CASSNPLLGNTIYF
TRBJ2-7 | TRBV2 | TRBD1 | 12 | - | TGTGCCAGCTCATGGACAGGGGGCGAGCAGTACTTC | CASSWTGGEQYF
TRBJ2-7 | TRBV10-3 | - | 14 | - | TGTGCCATCAGTGAGAGCGGGTCCTCCTACGAGCAGTACTTC | CAISESGSSYEQYF
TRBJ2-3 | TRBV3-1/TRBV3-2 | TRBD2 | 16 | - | TGTGCCAGCAGCCACACTAGCGGGGGGCCCACAGATACGCAGTATTTT | CASSHTSGGPTDTQYF
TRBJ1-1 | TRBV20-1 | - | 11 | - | TGCCGGGTTGGGACCAACACTGAAGCTTTCTTT | CRVGTNTEAFF
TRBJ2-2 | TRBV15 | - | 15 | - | TGTGCCACCAGCAGAGCAGTAAGAGACACCGGGGAGCTGTTTTTT | CATSRAVRDTGELFF
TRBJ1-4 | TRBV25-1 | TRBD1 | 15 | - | TGTGCCAGCAGTGACGGACAGGATGAGGAAGAAAAACTGTTTTTT | CASSDGQDEEEKLFF
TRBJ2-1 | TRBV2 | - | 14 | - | TGTGCCAGCAGTGAATCCTGGGGTGGCAATGAGCAGTTCTTC | CASSESWGGNEQFF
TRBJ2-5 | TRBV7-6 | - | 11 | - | TGTGCCAGCAGCCTACTGGGGGCCCAGTACTTC | CASSLLGAQYF
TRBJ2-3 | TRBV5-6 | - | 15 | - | TGTGCCAGCAGCTTCCCCGGGGAGAGCACAGATACGCAGTATTTT | CASSFPGESTDTQYF
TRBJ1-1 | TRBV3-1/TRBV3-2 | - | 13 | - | TGTGCCAGCAGTAGTGGAGGAGGCACTGAAGCTTTCTTT | CASSSGGGTEAFF
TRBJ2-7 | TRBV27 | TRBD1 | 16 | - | TGTGCCAGCAGTTCGAGGGACAGGGGGCCATCCTACGAGCAGTACTTC | CASSSRDRGPSYEQYF
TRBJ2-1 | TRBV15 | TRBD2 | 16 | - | TGTGCCACCAGCGTTCTAGCGGGGGGGGGCTACAATGAGCAGTTCTTC | CATSVLAGGGYNEQFF
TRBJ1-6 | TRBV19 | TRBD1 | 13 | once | TGTGCCAGCCTACAGGGGAACAATTCACCCCTCCACTTT | CASLQGNNSPLHF
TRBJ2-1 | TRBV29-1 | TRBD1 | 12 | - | TGCAGCGTTGCCACAGGGGTAAATGAGCAGTTCTTC | CSVATGVNEQFF
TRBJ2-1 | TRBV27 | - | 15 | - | TGTGCCAGCAGTTTATCAGGGCTCCTGGGGAATGAGCAGTTCTTC | CASSLSGLLGNEQFF
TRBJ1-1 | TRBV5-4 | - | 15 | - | TGTGCCAGCAGCTTGGATGCAGCCGGCCAGTATGAAGCTTTCTTT | CASSLDAAGQYEAFF
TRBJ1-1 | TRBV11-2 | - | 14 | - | TGTGCCGACCCACAGGAGAAAATGAACACTGAAGCTTTCTTT | CADPQEKMNTEAFF